This T cell receptor beta chain was sequenced for a study of blood T cell repertoires in COVID-19. Whole-study context: Spain, Italy and the United States supplied samples that represented acute and convalescent COVID-19. Sources were T cells, B-cell-depleted T cells, or PBMCs; the material itself was cDNA or gDNA.

Authors' analysis steps: Amplifying reference gene primers gave estimates of nucleated cell counts. Repertoires were generated with immunoSEQ multiplex PCR, while TCRdb's copy carries only in-frame clones and drops some. V, J and clone size reflect that table, while D and trimming were determined from the DNA. The sample gives about 360,000 clones, around 90% of which show up once; 2.5% to 3.5% is in the top ten. CDR3 length equals 12 residues. V lost 5 bases and J lost 3; bases outside the gene matches: 0. This TCR came from a human donor in a cohort sampled during active COVID-19. The genes are TRBV12-3 or TRBV12-4 and TRBJ1-2, with 7 bases matching TRBD1. The specimen was peripheral blood. The CDR3 protein is CASSGQDYGYTF. Written as DNA, the CDR3 is TGTGCCAGCAGTGGACAGGACTATGGCTACACCTTC.